This T cell receptor beta chain was sequenced for a study of T cell repertoires in cytomegalovirus infection. One entry per CDR3 protein, called by TCRdb with MiXCR from the reads. The sample lists around 710,000 distinct CDR3 sequences; about 29% were seen once. To note about this clonotype: Its target is unknown.

V gave up 8 bases and J gave up 8 bases, with 13 bases separating them. CDR3 size: 12 residues. Germline loops: CDR1 MNHEY, CDR2 SMNVEV (reference sequence). The sequenced sample was cultured CD8+ T cells from PBMCs, obtained from culture after CMV antigen stimulation. The TCR sequence derives from a human donor in good health (CMV status not recorded). Some clones in this sample may be carry-over from other donors' samples. The rearrangement uses TRBV27 and TRBJ2-1, with TRBD1 as a possible D gene (6 bases). Here the CDR3 reads CASGSGDHEQFF. Written as DNA, the CDR3 is TGTGCCAGCGGTTCAGGGGACCATGAGCAGTTCTTC.